Reported below is one T cell receptor (beta chain). Profiling relied on immunoSEQ multiplex PCR, and the TCRdb table lists in-frame clones only, not all of them. The data show about 39,000 clones, 90% seen once. This record comes from a study of T cell responses to AZD1222 COVID-19 vaccine. V was shortened by 0 bases and J by 3 bases, with 15 bases between the two germline ends. CDR1 is SGHRS and CDR2 is YFSETQ in the germline V gene. The CDR3 has 16 residues. The sample was peripheral blood, taken 28 days after the second AZD1222 dose. The chain has TRBV5-1 and TRBJ1-2, with a weak D call TRBD1 (5 bases). This receptor was taken from an adult who received the AZD1222 COVID-19 vaccine. In nucleotides, the CDR3 is TGCGCCAGCAGCTTGGCCCCGACAGTTATGGACTATGGCTACACCTTC. Translating gives CASSLAPTVMDYGYTF. The full variable domain, rest sourced from reference TRBV5-1 and TRBJ1-2, is KAGVTQTPRYLIKTRGQQVTLSCSPISGHRSVSWYQQTPGQGLQFLFEYFSETQRNKGNFPGRFSGRQFSNSRSEMNVSTLELGDSALYLCASSLAPTVMDYGYTFGSGTRLTVV.